The clone carrying this TCR beta chain was observed a few times. The antigen remains undetermined. The data stem from a study of T cell repertoires in cytomegalovirus infection. About the research overall: CMV infection plus the matching HLA type was flagged by public TCR beta signatures. Study-wide results and caveats: Dominating the ex vivo response were HLA-C-restricted CMV-specific TCR beta clonotypes.

TCRdb passed the reads through MiXCR, listing each CDR3 protein once. The sample holds tens of thousands of distinct CDR3 sequences; 20% are singletons and the top ten take about 68%. The receptor was derived from a human donor in good health (CMV status not recorded). Some clones in this sample may be carry-over from other donors' samples. The sequencing here drew on CD8+ T cells from cultured PBMCs, taken from culture after CMV antigen stimulation.

The CDR3: CASSERLADSYEQYF. CDR3 coding DNA: TGTGCCAGCAGCGAAAGACTAGCGGACTCCTACGAGCAGTACTTC. The chain employs TRBV7-6 and TRBJ2-7, with 9 bases lining up with TRBD2. This CDR3 is built from 15 residues. The trim removed 5 bases at V and 0 bases at J, leaving 5 bases unmatched. CDR1 is SGHVS, CDR2 FNYEAQ, per germline.